Below are 31 T cell receptor beta chains sequenced from a single sample in a study of blood T cell repertoires in COVID-19 (TCRdb year 2020). The library was generated by the immunoSEQ multiplex PCR assay. In TCRdb, the immuneACCESS table is reduced to in-frame sequences with V and J assigned. These tables do not hold every clone; where another copy was compared, an unresolved V gene accounts for under half, and the others remain unexplained. The sample table shows roughly 38,000 clones, and about three quarters are seen once. Jointly, the top ten make up roughly a tenth of the sample. Sequences were obtained from peripheral blood. The source is a man between 65 and 85 years old with COVID-19, enrolled during active disease.

The chain joins TRBV7-2 to TRBJ1-2; no definite D call. The V and J ends lost 5 bases and 7 bases respectively, with 20 bases between them. This CDR3 contains 15 residues. Per germline, CDR1 SGHTA and CDR2 FQGNSA. CDR3 coding DNA: TGTGCCAGCAGCGCACAGACGGGGTACGCTTTTGGCTACACCTTC. Amino acid sequence: CASSAQTGYAFGYTF.

The V gene is TRBV7-2, the J gene TRBJ2-7; 10 nucleotides agree with TRBD1. The CDR3 is 14 amino acids. Germline V gene sequence: CDR1 SGHTA, CDR2 FQGNSA. Losses at the gene ends were 3 bases for V and 4 bases for J; bases not matched to a gene: 3. CDR3 region: CASSFLGQGYEQYF. DNA of the CDR3: TGTGCCAGCAGCTTCTTGGGACAGGGGTACGAGCAGTACTTC.

The chain has TRBV5-1 and TRBJ2-2; D is ambiguous. Deletions cut 0 bases from V and 0 bases from J, with 6 bases between. Germline CDR1 is SGHRS and CDR2 is YFSETQ. The CDR3 runs to 15 residues. The CDR3 nucleotides are TGCGCCAGCAGCTTGGGACTTGCGAACACCGGGGAGCTGTTTTTT. As protein: CASSLGLANTGELFF.

About this clone itself: Other DNA sequences from this sample encode an identical CDR3 as well. The chain combines TRBV9 with TRBJ1-1; a weak D match, TRBD1 (5 bases). Trimming stripped 0 bases from V and 0 bases from J, with 9 bases between. Germline V gene lookup returns CDR1 SGDLS and CDR2 YYNGEE. The CDR3 sequence is 15 residues long. The CDR3 DNA reads TGTGCCAGCAGCGTAGTTTCAGGGATGAACACTGAAGCTTTCTTT. Amino acids: CASSVVSGMNTEAFF. The full variable domain, rest sourced from reference TRBV9 and TRBJ1-1, is DSGVTQTPKHLITATGQRVTLRCSPRSGDLSVYWYQQSLDQGLQFLIQYYNGEERAKGNILERFSAQQFPDLHSELNLSSLELGDSALYFCASSVVSGMNTEAFFGQGTRLTVV.

This clone was counted only a few times. This chain uses TRBV3-1 (or the pseudogene TRBV3-2) with TRBJ2-7, with TRBD1 as a possible D gene (5 bases). CDR3 size: 15 residues. Trimming cost V 2 bases and J 1 base, with 12 bases left between them. The germline gives CDR1 LGHDT, CDR2 YNNKEL (reference sequence). The CDR3 bases are TGTGCCAGCAGCCAACCGTACAGGTCTTCCTACGAGCAGTACTTC. Translation gives CASSQPYRSSYEQYF.

V usage is TRBV27 and J usage is TRBJ1-2; D is unresolved. Germline loops: CDR1 MNHEY, CDR2 SMNVEV (reference sequence). This CDR3 is built from 16 residues. V lost 0 bases, J lost 4 bases, and 15 bases lay in between. The CDR3 DNA reads as TGTGCCAGCAGTTTATCGGAGGGTTCGACCTGCTATGGCTACACCTTC. It specifies CASSLSEGSTCYGYTF.

V is TRBV3-1 (or the pseudogene TRBV3-2) and J is TRBJ2-5, with D perhaps TRBD1 (5 bases). Trimming cost V 5 bases and J 3 bases, with 13 bases left between them. This CDR3 has 14 residues. CDR1 is LGHDT, CDR2 YNNKEL, per germline (reference sequence). The CDR3 sequence: CASSAGLSKETQYF. In nucleotides, the CDR3 is TGTGCCAGCAGCGCAGGGTTATCTAAAGAGACCCAGTACTTC.

The gene calls are TRBV19 and TRBJ1-4; D call uncertain. The CDR3 runs 13 residues. The V end was cut by 7 bases, the J end by 6 bases, with 12 bases between. Germline V gene sequence: CDR1 LNHDA, CDR2 SQIVND (reference sequence). The CDR3 protein is CASNEVRDEKLFF. In DNA, the CDR3 is TGTGCCAGTAATGAGGTTCGAGATGAAAAACTGTTTTTT.

V and J are TRBV6-1 and TRBJ1-1; D is ambiguous. The CDR3 is 13 residues long. Germline CDR1 MNHNS, CDR2 SASEGT. V lost 3 bases to trimming and J lost 0 bases, with 5 bases between them. The CDR3 nucleotides read TGTGCCAGCAGTGATCTGTTGAACACTGAAGCTTTCTTT. This sequence encodes CASSDLLNTEAFF.

This clone has only one observation. The genes are TRBV6-5 and TRBJ2-1; no clear D. V was pared by 0 bases and J by 4 bases, with 7 bases between. This CDR3 is 14 amino acids long. Germline values: CDR1 MNHEY, CDR2 SVGAGI. The CDR3 DNA follows: TGTGCCAGCAGTTACTCGTTTAATTACAATGAGCAGTTCTTC. This codes for CASSYSFNYNEQFF.

This chain uses TRBV19 with TRBJ1-5, with unresolved D. The CDR3 totals 14 residues. From germline, CDR1 is LNHDA and CDR2 SQIVND (reference sequence). V lost 4 bases, J lost 2 bases, and 9 bases lay in between. The CDR3 loop is CASSNGGGNQPQHF. Written as DNA, the CDR3 is TGTGCCAGTAGTAACGGAGGAGGCAATCAGCCCCAGCATTTT.

This clone was picked up one time. V and J are TRBV18 and TRBJ2-3, with 8 bases fitting TRBD1. Germline V gene data show CDR1 as KGHSH and CDR2 as LQKENI. The CDR3 sequence is 16 residues long. V shed 2 bases and J 4 bases; nucleotides not matched to a gene: 8. The CDR3 loop is CASSPRQGLRADTQYF. CDR3 nucleotides: TGTGCCAGCTCACCAAGACAGGGGCTACGGGCAGATACGCAGTATTTT.

In its sample, this clone was seen once. V gene TRBV6-6 combines with J gene TRBJ1-1; 9 positions match TRBD1. The V and J ends lost 0 bases and 10 bases, in that order; junction bases with no gene match: 3. The CDR3 has 13 residues. Germline loops: CDR1 MNHNY, CDR2 SVGAGI (reference sequence). The CDR3 loop reads CASSYSGQGAAFF. CDR3 nucleotide sequence: TGTGCCAGCAGTTACTCGGGACAGGGAGCAGCTTTCTTT.

The chain joins TRBV7-6 to TRBJ2-5; D remains ambiguous. This CDR3 has 15 amino acids. Trimming took off 5 bases at V and 5 bases at J, with 18 bases between the two ends. CDR1 and CDR2 from the germline V gene are SGHVS and FNYEAQ. The CDR3 nucleotides read TGTGCCAGCAGCCCATTCCAGGTCCGTGGGGAGACCCAGTACTTC. Amino acid sequence: CASSPFQVRGETQYF.

The CDR3 nucleotides read TGCAGCGTAACTTCCGGGACAGAGCTTTCGGAGCAGTACTTC. Its protein is CSVTSGTELSEQYF. The chain combines TRBV29-1 with TRBJ2-7, with 7 bases aligning to TRBD1. The CDR3 loop spans 14 amino acids. Losses at the gene ends were 6 bases for V and 7 bases for J; bases not matched to a gene: 15. The germline CDR1 and CDR2 sequences are SQVTM and ANQGSEA.

In this sample, this clone turned up a few times. The chain has TRBV7-2 and TRBJ1-4, with D perhaps TRBD1 (5 bases). Germline V CDR1 and CDR2: SGHTA, FQGNSA. The CDR3 covers 16 residues. V lost 1 base and J 8 bases, leaving 17 bases between the germline ends. The CDR3 reads CASSLVGPRPREKLFF. CDR3 sequence (DNA): TGTGCCAGCAGCTTAGTGGGGCCGCGTCCTAGGGAAAAACTGTTTTTT.

The V and J genes are TRBV10-2 and TRBJ2-7; 10 bases are a match to TRBD2. V trimming: 6 bases; J trimming: 3 bases; junction bases outside the gene matches: 8. There are 15 residues in the CDR3. Per germline, CDR1 WSHSY and CDR2 SAAADI. CDR3: CASRPRTSGNYEQYF. In DNA form, the CDR3 reads TGCGCCAGCAGGCCTAGGACTAGCGGAAACTACGAGCAGTACTTC.

CDR3 sequence reads: CAWSRGYEQFF. Here the CDR3 DNA reads TGTGCCTGGAGCCGGGGATATGAGCAGTTCTTC. The J gene is TRBJ2-1, the V gene TRBV30; possibly TRBD2 for D (5 bases). The CDR3 has 11 residues. Germline CDR1 reads GTSNPN; CDR2 reads SVGIG (reference sequence). Trimming left V 3 bases short and J 8 bases short, with 8 bases between.

This clone occurred once. The chain uses TRBV4-1 and TRBJ2-7, with TRBD2 matching over 8 bases. The ends lost 1 base at V and 1 base at J; junction bases unmatched: 6. This CDR3 is 16 amino acids long. Germline CDR1 reads MGHRA; CDR2 reads YSYEKL. Written as DNA, the CDR3 is TGCGCCAGCAGCCAAGCGCTAGCGGGCCCTTCCTACGAGCAGTACTTC. It codes for CASSQALAGPSYEQYF.

Concerning this clone itself: This sample also contains other DNA sequences that code for the same CDR3. This rearrangement joins TRBV15 to TRBJ2-7; weak D call: TRBD1 (5 bases). The V and J ends lost 1 base and 5 bases respectively, with 18 bases between them. The CDR3 extends over 16 amino acids. CDR1 is LNHNV, CDR2 YYDKDF, per germline (reference sequence). The CDR3, as DNA: TGTGCCACCAGCAGAGCCGATGGGGCGGCGAGGAACGAGCAGTACTTC. Protein product: CATSRADGAARNEQYF.

This rearrangement joins TRBV5-4 to TRBJ1-2; the D gene is possibly TRBD1 (5 bases). The germline V and J ends were trimmed by 4 bases and 2 bases, with 15 bases remaining between them. Looked up from germline, CDR1 is SGHNT and CDR2 is YYREEE (reference sequence). The CDR3 contains 15 residues. The CDR3 coding sequence is TGTGCCAGCAGCAGAGCGGGACTGCGGAACTATGGCTACACCTTC. It codes for CASSRAGLRNYGYTF.

CDR3 bases: TGTGCCAGCAGCCAAACAGGGACCTACACCTTC. Its protein product is CASSQTGTYTF. This sequence joins TRBV5-6 and TRBJ1-2, with a tentative D call TRBD1 (6 bases). Germline lookup yields CDR1 SGHDT and CDR2 YYEEEE. The CDR3 loop spans 11 amino acids. V gave up 4 bases and J gave up 10 bases, with 11 bases separating them. Full variable domain (missing parts from reference TRBV5-6 and TRBJ1-2): DAGVTQSPTHLIKTRGQQVTLRCSPKSGHDTVSWYQQALGQGPQFIFQYYEEEERQRGNFPDRFSGHQFPNYSSELNVNALLLGDSALYLCASSQTGTYTFGSGTRLTVV.

This chain joins TRBV30 and TRBJ1-2; TRBD1 matches at 7 bases. Germline V lookup: CDR1 GTSNPN, CDR2 SVGIG (reference sequence). V was pared by 0 bases and J by 4 bases, with 11 bases of the junction left unmatched. The CDR3 length is 16 residues. The CDR3 bases are TGTGCCTGGAGTGTACGCGGGACAGAAATCATCTATGGCTACACCTTC. This translates into CAWSVRGTEIIYGYTF.

The genes are TRBV7-2 and TRBJ2-5, with 7 bases aligning to TRBD1. This CDR3 is 15 amino acids long. Looked up from germline, CDR1 is SGHTA and CDR2 is FQGNSA. V shed 6 bases, J shed 1 base, and the junction held 8 bases outside the gene matches. DNA of the CDR3: TGTGCCAGCAGTCAAGATGGGGACAGCCAAGAGACCCAGTACTTC. Its translation: CASSQDGDSQETQYF.

The V gene is TRBV27, the J gene TRBJ2-3; TRBD2 matches at 7 bases. CDR1 is MNHEY, CDR2 SMNVEV, per germline (reference sequence). Germline trimming cut 6 bases from V and 5 bases from J; bases unmatched to any gene: 11. The CDR3 sequence is 15 residues long. CDR3 bases: TGTGCCAGCAGGCGGACTAGTTTTGAGGGAGATACGCAGTATTTT. Translated, it gives CASRRTSFEGDTQYF.

The chain couples TRBV4-1 to TRBJ1-4; unclear D gene. The CDR3 is 13 amino acids. Trimming shortened V by 3 bases and J by 8 bases, and 10 bases separated the two germline ends. Per germline, CDR1 MGHRA and CDR2 YSYEKL. The CDR3 nucleotides are TGCGCCAGCAGCCATGAGGTGCGGGAAAAACTGTTTTTT. Its translation is CASSHEVREKLFF.

The rearrangement joins TRBV6-2 or TRBV6-3 to TRBJ1-1, with D uncertain. Trimming removed 4 bases at V and 4 bases at J, with 10 bases between. This CDR3 region has 13 residues. CDR1 and CDR2 from the germline V gene are MNHEY and SVGEGT. The CDR3 DNA is TGTGCCAGCAGTTTACTGTCAGGCACTGAAGCTTTCTTT. This gives the protein CASSLLSGTEAFF.

The V call is TRBV7-2, the J call TRBJ1-5; perhaps TRBD1 as D (5 bases). The CDR3 totals 16 residues. Trimming stripped 5 bases from V and 3 bases from J, with 17 bases between. From germline, CDR1 is SGHTA and CDR2 FQGNSA. CDR3 region: CASSTNQGGNNQPQHF. The CDR3 nucleotides are TGTGCCAGCAGCACTAATCAGGGAGGGAACAATCAGCCCCAGCATTTT.

This chain uses TRBV2 with TRBJ1-1, with 12 positions matching TRBD1. Germline CDR1 is SNHLY and CDR2 is FYNNEI. The J segment lost 0 bases and the V segment lost 5 bases, leaving 4 bases of the junction unmatched. The CDR3 has 16 residues. The CDR3 nucleotides are TGTGCCAGCAGTACTAGGGACAGGGGGCTGAACACTGAAGCTTTCTTT. Protein product: CASSTRDRGLNTEAFF.

This clone appeared a few times. The J gene is TRBJ2-5, the V gene TRBV5-1, with D possibly matching TRBD2 (7 bases). CDR1 is SGHRS, CDR2 YFSETQ, per germline. V dropped 4 bases and J dropped 3 bases, with 16 bases sitting between them. This CDR3 spans 15 amino acids. CDR3 amino acids: CASSPGGGGEETQYF. For the CDR3, the DNA is TGCGCCAGCAGCCCGGGGGGCGGGGGAGAAGAGACCCAGTACTTC.

This clone has a single count. The rearrangement links TRBV4-3 to TRBJ1-6; TRBD1 aligns across 7 bases. CDR1 is LGHNA, CDR2 YSLEER, per germline. The CDR3 runs to 14 residues. V lost 4 bases, J lost 7 bases, and 4 bases stayed unmatched. The DNA of the CDR3 is TGCGCCAGCAGCCTAGGGGGCAGAAATTCACCCCTCCACTTT. It specifies CASSLGGRNSPLHF.